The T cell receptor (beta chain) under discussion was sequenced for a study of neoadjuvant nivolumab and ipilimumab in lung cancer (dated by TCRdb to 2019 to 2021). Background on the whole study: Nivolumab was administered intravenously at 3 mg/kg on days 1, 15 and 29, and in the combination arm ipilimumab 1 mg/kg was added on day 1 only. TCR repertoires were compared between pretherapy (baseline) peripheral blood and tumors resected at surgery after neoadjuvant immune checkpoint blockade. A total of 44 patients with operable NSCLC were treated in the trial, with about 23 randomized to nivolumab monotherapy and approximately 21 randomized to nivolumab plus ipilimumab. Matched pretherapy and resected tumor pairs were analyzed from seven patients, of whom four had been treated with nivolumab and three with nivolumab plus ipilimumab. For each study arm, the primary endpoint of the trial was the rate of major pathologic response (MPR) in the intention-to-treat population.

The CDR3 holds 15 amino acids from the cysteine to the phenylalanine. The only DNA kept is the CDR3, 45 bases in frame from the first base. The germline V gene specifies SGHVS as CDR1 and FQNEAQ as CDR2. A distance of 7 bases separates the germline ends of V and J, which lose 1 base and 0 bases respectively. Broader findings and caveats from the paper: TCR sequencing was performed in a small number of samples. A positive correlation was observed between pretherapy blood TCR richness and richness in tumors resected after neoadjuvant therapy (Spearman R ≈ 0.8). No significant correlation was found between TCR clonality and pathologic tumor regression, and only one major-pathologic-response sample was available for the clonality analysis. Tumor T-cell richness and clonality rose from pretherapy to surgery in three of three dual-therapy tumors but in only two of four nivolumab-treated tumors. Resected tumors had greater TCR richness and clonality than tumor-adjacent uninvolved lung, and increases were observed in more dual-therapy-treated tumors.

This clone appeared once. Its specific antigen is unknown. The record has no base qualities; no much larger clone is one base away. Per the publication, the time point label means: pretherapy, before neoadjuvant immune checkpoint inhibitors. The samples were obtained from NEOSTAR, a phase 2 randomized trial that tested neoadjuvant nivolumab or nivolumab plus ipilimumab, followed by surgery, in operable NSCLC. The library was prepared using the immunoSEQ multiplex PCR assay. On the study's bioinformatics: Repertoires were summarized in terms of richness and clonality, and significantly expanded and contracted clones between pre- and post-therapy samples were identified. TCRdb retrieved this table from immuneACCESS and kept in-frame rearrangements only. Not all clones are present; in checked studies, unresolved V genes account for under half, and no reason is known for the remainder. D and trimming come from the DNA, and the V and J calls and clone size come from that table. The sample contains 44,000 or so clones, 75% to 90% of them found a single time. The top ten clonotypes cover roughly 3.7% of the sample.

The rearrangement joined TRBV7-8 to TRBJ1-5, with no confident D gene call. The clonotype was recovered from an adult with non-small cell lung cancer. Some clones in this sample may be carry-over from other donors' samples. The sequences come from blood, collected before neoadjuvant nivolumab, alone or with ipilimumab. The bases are TGTGCCAGCAGCTTAGAGCAAGTTAGCAATCAGCCCCAGCATTTT. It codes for CASSLEQVSNQPQHF.